Listed below are T cell receptor beta chains from one sample, sequenced in a study of blood T cell repertoires in COVID-19. The assay was immunoSEQ multiplex PCR, and TCRdb's table has in-frame clones only and misses some. Of 13,000 or so clones listed, roughly 80% are singletons. Sequencing was performed on peripheral blood. These receptors came from a human donor in a cohort sampled during active COVID-19. Both conserved end residues are part of each CDR3. The order of the fields is J gene, D gene, V gene, clone size, CDR3 DNA, CDR3 protein. A D gene is named only where the DNA matches it firmly. Only part of the rows carry a size: once, few, many, or a class if the clone is expanded.

J: TRBJ1-1; D: NA; V: TRBV15; size: NA; DNA: TGTGCCACCAGCAGTCCGGACAGCTTCTCGACGGGGGCTTTCTTT; CDR3: CATSSPDSFSTGAFF
J: TRBJ1-2; D: TRBD1; V: TRBV19; size: once; DNA: TGTGCCAGTAGTATTCGGCAGGGGGCCGGCTATGGCTACACCTTC; CDR3: CASSIRQGAGYGYTF
J: TRBJ2-7; D: NA; V: TRBV27; size: NA; DNA: TGTGCCAGCAGTCCGGGAGCTCCCCCCTACGAGCAGTACTTC; CDR3: CASSPGAPPYEQYF
J: TRBJ2-4; D: NA; V: TRBV11-2; size: NA; DNA: TGTGCCAGCAGCTTCGGGGGATCAAACATTCAGTACTTC; CDR3: CASSFGGSNIQYF
J: TRBJ1-1; D: NA; V: TRBV18; size: NA; DNA: TGTGCCAGCTCACCGGGGCTCTCTAACACTGAAGCTTTCTTT; CDR3: CASSPGLSNTEAFF
J: TRBJ1-6; D: TRBD1; V: TRBV19; size: NA; DNA: TGTGCCAGTAGTATCAGTTCCAGGGGGCATTCACCCCTCCACTTT; CDR3: CASSISSRGHSPLHF
J: TRBJ2-2; D: NA; V: TRBV18; size: NA; DNA: TGTGCCAGCTCACCACAACAGGATGGCACCGGGGAGCTGTTTTTT; CDR3: CASSPQQDGTGELFF
J: TRBJ2-1; D: NA; V: TRBV3-1/TRBV3-2; size: NA; DNA: TGTGCCAGCAGCCGGACACCAAATGGAGTCGATGAGCAGTTCTTC; CDR3: CASSRTPNGVDEQFF
J: TRBJ1-1; D: TRBD1; V: TRBV7-6; size: NA; DNA: TGTGCCAGCAGCCCGAAAGCCGGGACAGGGGTTACCAACACTGAAGCTTTCTTT; CDR3: CASSPKAGTGVTNTEAFF
J: TRBJ2-7; D: NA; V: TRBV10-3; size: NA; DNA: TGTGCCATCAGTGAGGGAGGAGGGACTCCAACCTACGAGCAGTACTTC; CDR3: CAISEGGGTPTYEQYF
J: TRBJ2-7; D: NA; V: TRBV7-2; size: few; DNA: TGTGCCAGCAGCTTCTCTCCGGGACAAGCCTACGAGCAGTACTTC; CDR3: CASSFSPGQAYEQYF
J: TRBJ1-1; D: NA; V: TRBV10-3; size: NA; DNA: TGTGCCATCAGTGACCCCGGACGGGAGAACACTGAAGCTTTCTTT; CDR3: CAISDPGRENTEAFF
J: TRBJ2-5; D: NA; V: TRBV18; size: NA; DNA: TGTGCCAGCTCACCACAGCGCGTGGAGACCCAGTACTTC; CDR3: CASSPQRVETQYF
J: TRBJ1-4; D: NA; V: TRBV7-2; size: NA; DNA: TGTGCCAGCAGCTTGGCAGGGAAGATTGTCGGTAATGAAAAACTGTTTTTT; CDR3: CASSLAGKIVGNEKLFF
J: TRBJ1-3; D: TRBD1; V: TRBV27; size: medium-sized; DNA: TGTGCCAGCAGGTCCGGGACAGGGGGTGGAAACACCATATATTTT; CDR3: CASRSGTGGGNTIYF
J: TRBJ2-6; D: NA; V: TRBV6-2/TRBV6-3; size: NA; DNA: TGTGCCAGCAGTCCAACTGGACATTCCTCTGGGGCCAACGTCCTGACTTTC; CDR3: CASSPTGHSSGANVLTF
J: TRBJ2-7; D: TRBD1; V: TRBV10-1; size: few; DNA: TGCGCCAGCAGAGATGACAGGGATGACTACGAGCAGTACTTC; CDR3: CASRDDRDDYEQYF
J: TRBJ2-7; D: TRBD1; V: TRBV4-3; size: NA; DNA: TGCGCCAGCAGCCAAGAATATGGGGGACAGGTTAACTACGAGCAGTACTTC; CDR3: CASSQEYGGQVNYEQYF
J: TRBJ1-4; D: NA; V: TRBV15; size: NA; DNA: TGTGCCACCAGCACCTCGAGGCAGGGTAGGGAAAAACTGTTTTTT; CDR3: CATSTSRQGREKLFF
J: TRBJ1-1; D: NA; V: TRBV5-1; size: NA; DNA: TGCGCCAGCGGAGCCTTAGAGGAGGGCACTGAAGCTTTCTTT; CDR3: CASGALEEGTEAFF
J: TRBJ1-5; D: TRBD1; V: TRBV2; size: NA; DNA: TGTGCCAGCAGTGGACAGGGGACTAGCAATCAGCCCCAGCATTTT; CDR3: CASSGQGTSNQPQHF
J: TRBJ1-5; D: NA; V: TRBV10-3; size: NA; DNA: TGTGCCATCAGTGGAGGCATTAGCAATCAGCCCCAGCATTTT; CDR3: CAISGGISNQPQHF
J: TRBJ2-7; D: NA; V: TRBV11-2; size: NA; DNA: TGTGCCAGCAGCCCCGACTTCCTGCGGGAGCAGTACTTC; CDR3: CASSPDFLREQYF
J: TRBJ1-4; D: TRBD1; V: TRBV5-1; size: NA; DNA: TGCGCCAGCAGTGAGACAGGGAATGAAAAACTGTTTTTT; CDR3: CASSETGNEKLFF
J: TRBJ1-5; D: NA; V: TRBV7-2; size: NA; DNA: TGTGCCAGCAGGGTAGCGGGGGGCGGTCAGCCCCAGCATTTT; CDR3: CASRVAGGGQPQHF
J: TRBJ2-2; D: TRBD1; V: TRBV5-8; size: NA; DNA: TGTGCCAGCAGCGATCACAGGGGCTTCACCGGGGAGCTGTTTTTT; CDR3: CASSDHRGFTGELFF
J: TRBJ1-1; D: TRBD1; V: TRBV4-2; size: NA; DNA: TGTGCCAGCAGCCAAGCCGGGACAGGCACTGAAGCTTTCTTT; CDR3: CASSQAGTGTEAFF
J: TRBJ1-6; D: TRBD1; V: TRBV11-2; size: NA; DNA: TGTGCCAGCAGCTTACAGGGGGGTATCGGTTCACCCCTCCACTTT; CDR3: CASSLQGGIGSPLHF
J: TRBJ2-7; D: TRBD1; V: TRBV5-5; size: NA; DNA: TGTGCCAGCACCTTAGGGTGGGACAGCTTCGGGCAGTACTTC; CDR3: CASTLGWDSFGQYF
J: TRBJ2-3; D: TRBD2; V: TRBV9; size: NA; DNA: TGTGCCAGCAGCGCATTCCCGGGACTAGCGGGGGGCAGCACAGATACGCAGTATTTT; CDR3: CASSAFPGLAGGSTDTQYF
J: TRBJ2-7; D: NA; V: TRBV7-2; size: NA; DNA: TGTGCCAGCAGCTTAGAGGACGGACTGAGCTACGAGCAGTACTTC; CDR3: CASSLEDGLSYEQYF
J: TRBJ1-2; D: TRBD1; V: TRBV7-8; size: NA; DNA: TGTGCCAGCAGCCCGGGACAGGGATACGCTAACTATGGCTACACCTTC; CDR3: CASSPGQGYANYGYTF
J: TRBJ1-1; D: TRBD1; V: TRBV7-8; size: NA; DNA: TGTGCCAGCAGCCTGACAGGGGCTACGAACACTGAAGCTTTCTTT; CDR3: CASSLTGATNTEAFF